This T cell receptor (beta chain) came from a study of chemoradiotherapy in HPV16-positive cancers. Study-wide context: Functional T-cell assays on two HPV16-positive patients' cells defined candidate HPV-specific clones and common TCR motifs. Findings of the study overall: For HPV16-positive patients, expanding HPV-responsive T cells associated with longer recurrence-free survival. During treatment, candidate HPV-specific clones and E7-related motifs expanded in tumor.

Assay used: immunoSEQ multiplex PCR; TCRdb lists only in-frame clones, some missing. The sample includes approximately 1,300 clones, around four fifths of them seen just once. About this clone itself: The antigen is not known.

Repertoires were sampled repeatedly during chemoradiotherapy. V trimming: 5 bases; J trimming: 2 bases; junction bases outside the gene matches: 2. Germline V gene lookup returns CDR1 SGHTA and CDR2 FQGNSA. The CDR3 is 13 residues long. The sequence was collected from a human donor with HPV-associated anogenital cancer. The sample here was tumor tissue, taken from a patient who underwent chemoradiotherapy. The chain couples TRBV7-2 to TRBJ2-5; 7 bases agree with TRBD2. CDR3 coding DNA: TGTGCCAGCAGCGCCGGGGGGCAAGAGACCCAGTACTTC. Translated, it gives CASSAGGQETQYF. Supplemented by reference TRBV7-2 and TRBJ2-5, the full variable domain reads GAGVSQSPSNKVTEKGKDVELRCDPISGHTALYWYRQSLGQGLEFLIYFQGNSAPDKSGLPSDRFSAERTGGSVSTLTIQRTQQEDSAVYLCASSAGGQETQYFGPGTRLLVL.